The 11 T cell receptor beta chains below come from one sample, sequenced in a study of T cell responses to AZD1222 COVID-19 vaccine. Libraries were prepared by immunoSEQ multiplex PCR; TCRdb keeps only in-frame clonotypes and omits some of them. The sample includes about 180,000 clones, 85% to 90% of them seen just once. The sample consisted of peripheral blood, taken on day 0 of AZD1222 vaccination. The receptor source for this set is an adult in good health.

The chain has TRBV19 and TRBJ2-6; D gene ambiguous. The CDR3 is made up of 15 amino acids. Germline CDR1 LNHDA, CDR2 SQIVND (reference sequence). V shed 6 bases and J shed 0 bases, with 9 bases lying between them. The CDR3 reads CASSSTSSGANVLTF. CDR3 nucleotides: TGTGCCAGTAGCTCGACAAGCTCTGGGGCCAACGTCCTGACTTTC.

The chain carries TRBV28 and TRBJ2-1, with 7 bases fitting TRBD2. The CDR3 is 15 residues long. Per the germline V gene, CDR1 is MDHEN and CDR2 is SYDVKM. V shed 2 bases, J shed 5 bases, and the junction held 6 bases outside the gene matches. This CDR3 reads CASSLGGSGNNEQFF. The CDR3 nucleotides are TGTGCCAGCAGTTTAGGTGGGAGCGGGAACAATGAGCAGTTCTTC.

The rearrangement links TRBV9 to TRBJ2-7; 10 bases line up with TRBD2. V was pared by 0 bases and J by 4 bases, with 1 base of the junction left unmatched. The CDR3 is 14 residues long. In germline, CDR1 is SGDLS, CDR2 YYNGEE. The CDR3 region is CASSVGTSGYEQYF. The CDR3, as DNA: TGTGCCAGCAGCGTAGGGACTAGCGGATACGAGCAGTACTTC. The entire variable domain, with the rest obtained from reference TRBV9 and TRBJ2-7, is as follows: DSGVTQTPKHLITATGQRVTLRCSPRSGDLSVYWYQQSLDQGLQFLIQYYNGEERAKGNILERFSAQQFPDLHSELNLSSLELGDSALYFCASSVGTSGYEQYFGPGTRLTVT.

The chain carries TRBV28 and TRBJ1-4; 7 bases fit TRBD1. Germline assignment: CDR1 MDHEN and CDR2 SYDVKM. The J segment lost 8 bases and the V segment lost 4 bases, leaving 10 bases of the junction unmatched. The CDR3 is 15 amino acids. The CDR3 protein is CASSSGGQNREKLFF. DNA of the CDR3: TGTGCCAGCAGTTCCGGGGGACAGAATCGCGAAAAACTGTTTTTT.

J is TRBJ1-6 and V is TRBV19, with 7 positions matching TRBD1. The length of the CDR3 is 15 residues. The V gene's germline CDR1 is LNHDA and CDR2 SQIVND (reference sequence). V gave up 3 bases and J gave up 9 bases; unmatched junction bases: 8. CDR3 coding DNA: TGTGCCAGTAGTATTAGCTCAGGGGGTAGTTCACCCCTCCACTTT. Its protein product is CASSISSGGSSPLHF.

The chain links TRBV4-1 to TRBJ2-1; 8 positions agree with TRBD2. CDR1 is MGHRA and CDR2 is YSYEKL in the germline V gene. This CDR3 region has 17 residues. Unmatched junction bases numbered 5, after V lost 0 bases and J lost 1 base. For the CDR3, the DNA is TGCGCCAGCAGCCAAGACCCGGGACTAGGGTCCTACAATGAGCAGTTCTTC. It translates to CASSQDPGLGSYNEQFF.

The chain uses TRBV19 and TRBJ1-1, with a weak D call TRBD1 (5 bases). The V end was cut by 8 bases, the J end by 8 bases, with 9 bases between. This CDR3 is 10 amino acids long. Germline V CDR1 and CDR2: LNHDA, SQIVND (reference sequence). CDR3 sequence (DNA): TGTGCCAGTCGCAACAGGGAAGCTTTCTTT. It specifies CASRNREAFF.

The V gene is TRBV9, the J gene TRBJ1-4, with D possibly TRBD1 on 5 matching bases. V shed 0 bases and J shed 1 base, with 7 bases lying between them. The CDR3 runs to 15 residues. The germline V gene encodes CDR1 SGDLS and CDR2 YYNGEE. CDR3 protein: CASSVAGGTNEKLFF. The CDR3 DNA follows: TGTGCCAGCAGCGTAGCGGGGGGAACTAATGAAAAACTGTTTTTT. The full variable domain, rest sourced from reference TRBV9 and TRBJ1-4, is DSGVTQTPKHLITATGQRVTLRCSPRSGDLSVYWYQQSLDQGLQFLIQYYNGEERAKGNILERFSAQQFPDLHSELNLSSLELGDSALYFCASSVAGGTNEKLFFGSGTQLSVL.

The V call is TRBV5-1, the J call TRBJ1-2; TRBD1 agrees at 9 bases. V lost 4 bases and J lost 1; bases outside the gene matches: 2. This CDR3 is 14 amino acids long. In germline, CDR1 is SGHRS, CDR2 YFSETQ. The CDR3 sequence is CASSKGQGNYGYTF. CDR3 sequence (DNA): TGCGCCAGCAGCAAGGGACAGGGTAACTATGGCTACACCTTC.

This sequence joins TRBV7-8 and TRBJ1-2; D is perhaps TRBD1 (6 bases). Germline assignment: CDR1 SGHVS and CDR2 FQNEAQ. V was cut by 5 bases and J by 4 bases, with 20 bases left in between. The CDR3 loop spans 16 amino acids. This chain's CDR3 is CASSAGDTWMPYGYTF. CDR3 in DNA: TGTGCCAGCAGCGCCGGGGACACCTGGATGCCCTATGGCTACACCTTC.

The CDR3 here is CATSDAGGQNYGYTF. CDR3 sequence (DNA): TGTGCCACCAGTGATGCAGGGGGCCAAAACTATGGCTACACCTTC. The chain joins TRBV24-1 to TRBJ1-2; 8 positions agree with TRBD1. The germline V gene has CDR1 KGHDR and CDR2 SFDVKD. V lost 3 bases to trimming and J lost 2 bases; unmatched junction nucleotides: 4. CDR3 length equals 15 residues.